These 18 T cell receptor beta chains were sequenced from one sample in a study of technical replicates of blood from a handful of donors. Clones were read by immunoSEQ multiplex PCR, and TCRdb kept only the in-frame ones, dropping some. The sample carries around 49,000 clones, 90% to 97% recorded once. What was sequenced was T cells isolated from PBMCs. All receptors come from a human donor in good health.

The chain employs TRBV30 and TRBJ2-7; 7 nucleotides agree with TRBD2. The germline CDR1 and CDR2 sequences are GTSNPN and SVGIG (reference sequence). V lost 2 bases, J lost 3 bases, and 4 bases stayed unmatched. The CDR3 has 13 amino acids. Here the CDR3 DNA reads TGTGCCTGGAGTTTCAGCGGGAACTACGAGCAGTACTTC. Translation: CAWSFSGNYEQYF. The full variable domain, rest sourced from reference TRBV30 and TRBJ2-7, is SQTIHQWPATLVQPVGSPLSLECTVEGTSNPNLYWYRQAAGRGLQLLFYSVGIGQISSEVPQNLSASRPQDRQFILSSKKLLLSDSGFYLCAWSFSGNYEQYFGPGTRLTVT.

Here the CDR3 DNA reads TGTGCCAGCAGCTTAAACAGCGGGAGGAGCACCGGGGAGCTGTTTTTT. Translating it yields CASSLNSGRSTGELFF. V gene TRBV7-3 combines with J gene TRBJ2-2, with 9 positions matching TRBD2. Germline CDR1 SGHTA, CDR2 FQGTGA. Trimming took 1 base from V and 4 from J; bases not matched to a gene: 4. This CDR3 is 16 amino acids long.

This sequence joins TRBV9 and TRBJ2-1; D uncertain. Germline V lookup: CDR1 SGDLS, CDR2 YYNGEE. CDR3 size: 12 residues. V lost 2 bases and J lost 7, with 7 bases in between. The CDR3 DNA reads as TGTGCCAGCAGCGTGACTTTAAATGAGCAGTTCTTC. This sequence encodes CASSVTLNEQFF.

The V and J genes are TRBV7-2 and TRBJ2-7; possible D gene TRBD1, 6 bases. The V end was cut by 5 bases, the J end by 2 bases, with 16 bases between. Per the germline V gene, CDR1 is SGHTA and CDR2 is FQGNSA. CDR3 size: 15 residues. The CDR3 nucleotides read TGTGCCAGCAGCCCCTCGGGACACGGGACCTACGAGCAGTACTTC. Protein product: CASSPSGHGTYEQYF.

The gene calls are TRBV14 and TRBJ1-1; perhaps TRBD1 as D (5 bases). CDR3 size: 18 residues. Trimming stripped 4 bases from V and 1 base from J, with 22 bases between. Per germline, CDR1 SGHDN and CDR2 FVKESK. The CDR3: CASSPLRYDTGGNTEAFF. Written as DNA, the CDR3 is TGTGCCAGCAGCCCTCTTCGTTATGACACGGGGGGGAACACTGAAGCTTTCTTT. The full variable domain, completed using reference TRBV14 and TRBJ1-1, is EAGVTQFPSHSVIEKGQTVTLRCDPISGHDNLYWYRRVMGKEIKFLLHFVKESKQDESGMPNNRFLAERTGGTYSTLKVQPAELEDSGVYFCASSPLRYDTGGNTEAFFGQGTRLTVV.

The chain has TRBV9 and TRBJ1-1; TRBD1 might be the D (5 bases). The CDR3 consists of 14 residues. V lost 3 bases to trimming and J lost 4 bases, with 13 bases between them. Per the germline V gene, CDR1 is SGDLS and CDR2 is YYNGEE. CDR3 protein: CASSAWGRATEAFF. CDR3 in DNA: TGTGCCAGCAGCGCCTGGGGCAGGGCCACTGAAGCTTTCTTT.

The CDR3, as DNA: TGTGCCTGGAGGGGGGCAGCCGAAGAGACCCAGTACTTC. It translates to CAWRGAAEETQYF. The rearrangement uses TRBV30 and TRBJ2-5; D is perhaps TRBD1 (6 bases). The germline CDR1 and CDR2 sequences are GTSNPN and SVGIG (reference sequence). Trimming stripped 3 bases from V and 3 bases from J, with 11 bases between. The CDR3 is 13 amino acids. The full variable domain, rest sourced from reference TRBV30 and TRBJ2-5, is SQTIHQWPATLVQPVGSPLSLECTVEGTSNPNLYWYRQAAGRGLQLLFYSVGIGQISSEVPQNLSASRPQDRQFILSSKKLLLSDSGFYLCAWRGAAEETQYFGPGTRLLVL.

The chain carries TRBV5-4 and TRBJ1-1, with D perhaps TRBD1 (5 bases). Germline V lookup: CDR1 SGHNT, CDR2 YYREEE (reference sequence). The CDR3 contains 14 residues. The V gene lost 0 bases and the J gene lost 6 bases, with 12 bases spanning the gap. In DNA, the CDR3 is TGTGCCAGCAGCTTGGCCGGCAGGGCCGCTGAAGCTTTCTTT. Translating it yields CASSLAGRAAEAFF.

This chain links TRBV6-5 with TRBJ2-7, with D possibly being TRBD1 (6 bases). The CDR3 contains 13 residues. The V end lost 5 bases, the J end lost 5 bases, and 13 bases lay between the germline ends. The germline V gene encodes CDR1 MNHEY and CDR2 SVGAGI. The CDR3 sequence is CASSRGRTDEQYF. The CDR3 bases are TGTGCCAGCAGTCGGGGAAGGACAGACGAGCAGTACTTC.

The chain recombines TRBV7-9 with TRBJ2-7, with D unresolved. Per germline, CDR1 SEHNR and CDR2 FQNEAQ (reference sequence). The CDR3 is 11 residues long. V shed 2 bases and J shed 4 bases, with 3 bases lying between them. The CDR3 nucleotides read TGTGCCAGCAGCTTATCTTACGAGCAGTACTTC. It codes for CASSLSYEQYF.

The chain carries TRBV7-3 and TRBJ2-1, with D tentatively TRBD2 (5 bases). Trimming pared 4 bases from V and 6 bases from J, leaving 10 bases between. Germline V CDR1 and CDR2: SGHTA, FQGTGA. This CDR3 region has 13 residues. CDR3 in amino acids: CASSSSSLNEQFF. In nucleotides, the CDR3 is TGTGCCAGCAGCTCTAGCAGCCTCAATGAGCAGTTCTTC.

This chain uses TRBV7-6 with TRBJ2-3; perhaps TRBD2 as D (6 bases). CDR3 length: 16 amino acids. V was cut by 0 bases and J by 9 bases, with 19 bases left in between. CDR1 is SGHVS, CDR2 FNYEAQ, per germline. This CDR3 reads CASSLALAPLIWTQYF. Here the CDR3 DNA reads TGTGCCAGCAGCTTAGCTCTAGCGCCCCTCATTTGGACGCAGTATTTT.

The V gene is TRBV19, the J gene TRBJ2-3, with unresolved D. The CDR3 spans 13 residues. The V end lost 6 bases, the J end lost 6 bases, and 13 bases lay between the germline ends. Germline V CDR1 and CDR2: LNHDA, SQIVND (reference sequence). CDR3 DNA sequence: TGTGCCAGTAGCTTAGTGCGGTCGGATACGCAGTATTTT. Protein: CASSLVRSDTQYF.

This clone was recorded once. The chain carries TRBV4-2 and TRBJ2-2; TRBD2 matches at 11 bases. Germline V lookup: CDR1 LGHNA, CDR2 YNFKEQ. This CDR3 region has 18 residues. Trimming cost V 0 bases and J 6 bases; bases outside gene matches: 9. CDR3 DNA sequence: TGTGCCAGCAGCCAAGATAAAACTAGCGGGAGTAAATCCGGGGAGCTGTTTTTT. Its protein product is CASSQDKTSGSKSGELFF.

This clone was counted once. This rearrangement joins TRBV19 to TRBJ1-2; no firm D call. Trimming took off 7 bases at V and 4 bases at J, with 10 bases between the two ends. Per germline, CDR1 LNHDA and CDR2 SQIVND (reference sequence). This CDR3 has 12 residues. The CDR3 is CASKRGSYGYTF. As DNA, the CDR3 is TGTGCCAGTAAGCGGGGTTCCTATGGCTACACCTTC. Together with reference TRBV19 and TRBJ1-2, the CDR3 gives the full variable domain: DGGITQSPKYLFRKEGQNVTLSCEQNLNHDAMYWYRQDPGQGLRLIYYSQIVNDFQKGDIAEGYSVSREKKESFPLTVTSAQKNPTAFYLCASKRGSYGYTFGSGTRLTVV.

For this clone: Within the sample, other DNA sequences also encode this same CDR3. The CDR3 bases are TGTGCCAGCAGCGTAGGGACTAGCGGGTACAATGAGCAGTTCTTC. Residues: CASSVGTSGYNEQFF. V and J are TRBV9 and TRBJ2-1; TRBD2 aligns across 11 bases. Unmatched junction bases numbered 0, after V lost 0 bases and J lost 4 bases. The CDR3 spans 15 residues. Germline CDR1 is SGDLS and CDR2 is YYNGEE.

This clone was counted a single time. DNA of the CDR3: TGTGCCAGCAGCTCGAGGGGGACTAGCGGGGGGGAATCCACAGATACGCAGTATTTT. Its protein is CASSSRGTSGGESTDTQYF. The rearrangement links TRBV11-2 to TRBJ2-3; 16 nucleotides match TRBD2. The V gene end was trimmed by 4 bases and the J gene end by 2 bases; junction bases not matched to a gene: 9. The CDR3 is made up of 19 amino acids. CDR1 is SGHAT, CDR2 FQNNGV, per germline.

The gene calls are TRBV11-3 and TRBJ1-1, with unresolved D. Germline CDR1 reads SGHNT; CDR2 reads YENEEA. The CDR3 is 12 amino acids. V was trimmed by 4 bases and J by 1 base, leaving 4 bases between them. For the CDR3, the DNA is TGTGCCAGCAGCTCTAGGAACACTGAAGCTTTCTTT. This codes for CASSSRNTEAFF. The variable domain in full, with the rest retrieved from reference TRBV11-3 and TRBJ1-1, is EAGVVQSPRYKIIEKKQPVAFWCNPISGHNTLYWYLQNLGQGPELLIRYENEEAVDDSQLPKDRFSAERLKGVDSTLKIQPAELGDSAVYLCASSSRNTEAFFGQGTRLTVV.